Listed here are 6 T cell receptor beta chains from one sample, sequenced in a study of cytomegalovirus exposure and HLA in healthy donors. This PCR relied on a set of 60 Vbeta primers and 13 Jbeta primers. TCRdb's table, derived via immunoSEQ multiplex PCR, lists solely in-frame clones and lacks some. The sample has roughly 130,000 clones, 80% seen once. Material: PBMCs. These receptors all stem from a man under 40 in good health and CMV-seronegative.

The chain employs TRBV11-2 and TRBJ1-4; 9 bases align to TRBD1. The CDR3 spans 15 residues. V was clipped by 6 bases and J by 3 bases; unmatched bases: 5. Per germline, CDR1 SGHAT and CDR2 FQNNGV. CDR3 sequence (DNA): TGTGCCAGCAGGCGGACAGGGGCACCTAATGAAAAACTGTTTTTT. Translated, it gives CASRRTGAPNEKLFF.

This clone was seen more than once but under ten times. V usage is TRBV5-1 and J usage is TRBJ1-1; 9 bases agree with TRBD1. The CDR3 is made up of 18 amino acids. The V gene end was trimmed by 0 bases and the J gene end by 1 base; junction bases not matched to a gene: 10. CDR1 is SGHRS, CDR2 YFSETQ, per germline. The CDR3 bases are TGCGCCAGCAGCTTGGGTACAGGGACAGGGTCGCGGAACACTGAAGCTTTCTTT. Amino acids: CASSLGTGTGSRNTEAFF.

V usage is TRBV5-1 and J usage is TRBJ2-1; no clear D gene. This CDR3 spans 13 amino acids. Between the trimmed V and J ends, which lost 4 bases and 0 bases, there was a span of 5 bases. Germline CDR1 and CDR2: SGHRS and YFSETQ. CDR3 coding DNA: TGCGCCAGCAGCCTAGGCTCCTACAATGAGCAGTTCTTC. Residues: CASSLGSYNEQFF. Drawing the rest from reference TRBV5-1 and TRBJ2-1, the complete variable domain is KAGVTQTPRYLIKTRGQQVTLSCSPISGHRSVSWYQQTPGQGLQFLFEYFSETQRNKGNFPGRFSGRQFSNSRSEMNVSTLELGDSALYLCASSLGSYNEQFFGPGTRLTVL.

The chain uses TRBV12-5 and TRBJ2-3; 11 bases line up with TRBD2. V trimming: 0 bases; J trimming: 4 bases; junction bases outside the gene matches: 3. In germline, CDR1 is LGHNT, CDR2 FRNRAP. The CDR3 spans 16 residues. The CDR3 spells CASGLVLAGVADTQYF. The CDR3 DNA reads as TGTGCTAGTGGTTTGGTACTAGCGGGAGTAGCAGATACGCAGTATTTT.

The rearrangement uses TRBV11-2 and TRBJ1-1; D is uncertain. The germline gives CDR1 SGHAT, CDR2 FQNNGV. V shed 1 base and J shed 7 bases, with 10 bases lying between them. The CDR3 contains 13 residues. The DNA for the CDR3 is TGTGCCAGCAGCTTAGGGGCACGGGGTGAAGCTTTCTTT. The encoded protein is CASSLGARGEAFF.

The V call is TRBV30, the J call TRBJ2-7; TRBD1 aligns across 9 bases. Trimming removed 5 bases from V and 4 bases from J; junction bases left unmatched: 9. From germline, CDR1 is GTSNPN and CDR2 SVGIG (reference sequence). This CDR3 is built from 14 residues. The CDR3 DNA is TGTGCCTGGGGCTCCCGAGACAGGGGGTACGAGCAGTACTTC. Translation: CAWGSRDRGYEQYF.